This entry concerns a single T cell receptor beta chain. The antigen is unknown. This entry belongs to a study of cytomegalovirus exposure and HLA in healthy donors. The junction had 10 bases not matched to a gene; V was cut back by 1 base and J by 4 bases. Germline loops: CDR1 LGHNA, CDR2 YSLEER. This CDR3 has 17 amino acids. PCR employed 60 Vbeta and 13 Jbeta primers. Profiled with immunoSEQ multiplex PCR; TCRdb holds only in-frame clones, not every one. There are more than 85,000 clones in the sample; approximately 70% occur only once, and roughly 3% lies in the top ten. General study points: Later work found most CMV-associated TCR beta chains apparently HLA-restricted. For most TCR beta V segments, an earlier analysis put the productive rate at about 90% or about 30% of the time. Sequencing had likely introduced a cluster of highly shared sequence variants as an artifact. Accounts indicate the classifier identified cytomegalovirus status with strong specificity and sensitivity.

The chain employs TRBV4-3 and TRBJ2-3; 8 bases are shared with TRBD2. The material sequenced was PBMCs. The source is a man in his thirties or forties in good health and CMV-seronegative. DNA of the CDR3: TGCGCCAGCAGCCAAGGGTCGAGCGGGAGTACCGCAGATACGCAGTATTTT. Amino acids: CASSQGSSGSTADTQYF.